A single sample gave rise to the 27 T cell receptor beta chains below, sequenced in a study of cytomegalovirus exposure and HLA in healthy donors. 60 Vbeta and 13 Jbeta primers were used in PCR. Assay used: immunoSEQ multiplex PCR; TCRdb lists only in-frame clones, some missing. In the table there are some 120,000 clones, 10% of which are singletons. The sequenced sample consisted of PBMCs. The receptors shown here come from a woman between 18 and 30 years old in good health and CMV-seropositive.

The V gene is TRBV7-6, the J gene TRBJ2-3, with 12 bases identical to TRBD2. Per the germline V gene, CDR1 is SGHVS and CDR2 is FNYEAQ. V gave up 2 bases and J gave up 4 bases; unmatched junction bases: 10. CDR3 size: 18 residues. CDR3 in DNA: TGTGCCAGCAGCTTAAACCCGCTATCTAGCGGGAGGGCAGATACGCAGTATTTT. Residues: CASSLNPLSSGRADTQYF.

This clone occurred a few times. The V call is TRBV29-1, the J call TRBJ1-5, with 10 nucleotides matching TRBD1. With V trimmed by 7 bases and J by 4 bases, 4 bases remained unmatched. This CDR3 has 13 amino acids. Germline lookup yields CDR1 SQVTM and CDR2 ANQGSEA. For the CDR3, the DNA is TGCAGCGCCGGGACAGGGGTTAATCAGCCCCAGCATTTT. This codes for CSAGTGVNQPQHF.

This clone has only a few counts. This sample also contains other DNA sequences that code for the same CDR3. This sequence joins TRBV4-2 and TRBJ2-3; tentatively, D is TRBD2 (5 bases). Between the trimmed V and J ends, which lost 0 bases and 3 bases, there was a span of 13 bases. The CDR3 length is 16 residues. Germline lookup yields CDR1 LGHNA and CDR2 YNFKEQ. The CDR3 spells CASSQDSGIPTDTQYF. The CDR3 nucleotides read TGTGCCAGCAGCCAAGATTCGGGAATCCCTACAGATACGCAGTATTTT.

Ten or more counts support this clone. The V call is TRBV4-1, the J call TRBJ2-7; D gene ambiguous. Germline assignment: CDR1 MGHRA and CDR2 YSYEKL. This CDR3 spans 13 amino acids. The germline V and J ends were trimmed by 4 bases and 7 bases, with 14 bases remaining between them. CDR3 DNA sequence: TGCGCCAGCAGCCGATCCCCGGCGGAAGAGCAGTACTTC. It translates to CASSRSPAEEQYF.

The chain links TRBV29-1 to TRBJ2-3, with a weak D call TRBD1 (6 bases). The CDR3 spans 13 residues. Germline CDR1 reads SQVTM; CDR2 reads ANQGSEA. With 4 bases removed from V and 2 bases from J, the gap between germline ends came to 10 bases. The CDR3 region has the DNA TGCAGCGTTGCTGGACAGCACACAGATACGCAGTATTTT. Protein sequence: CSVAGQHTDTQYF.

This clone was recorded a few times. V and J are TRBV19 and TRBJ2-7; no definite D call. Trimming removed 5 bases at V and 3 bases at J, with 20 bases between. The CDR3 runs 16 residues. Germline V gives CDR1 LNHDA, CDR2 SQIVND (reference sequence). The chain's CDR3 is CASSPDMGVHRYEQYF. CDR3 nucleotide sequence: TGTGCCAGTAGTCCAGACATGGGCGTACACCGCTACGAGCAGTACTTC.

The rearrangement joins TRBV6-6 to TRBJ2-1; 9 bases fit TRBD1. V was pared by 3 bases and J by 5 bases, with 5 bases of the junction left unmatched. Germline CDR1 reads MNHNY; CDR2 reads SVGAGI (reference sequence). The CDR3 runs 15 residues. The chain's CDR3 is CASSYGDRDDNEQFF. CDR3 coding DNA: TGTGCCAGCAGTTATGGGGACAGGGATGACAATGAGCAGTTCTTC.

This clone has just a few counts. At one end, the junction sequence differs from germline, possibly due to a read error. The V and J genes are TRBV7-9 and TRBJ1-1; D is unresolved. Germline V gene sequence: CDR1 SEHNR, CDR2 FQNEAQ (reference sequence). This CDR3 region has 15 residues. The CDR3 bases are TGTGCCAGCAGCCTAGCGGGCTTCATGAACACTGAAGCTTTCTTT. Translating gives CASSLAGFMNTEAFF.

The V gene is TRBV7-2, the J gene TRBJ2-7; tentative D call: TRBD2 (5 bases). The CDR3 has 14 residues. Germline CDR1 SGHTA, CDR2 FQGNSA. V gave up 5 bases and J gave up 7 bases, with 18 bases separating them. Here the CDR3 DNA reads TGTGCCAGCAGCCCCTATACCCCACGAGGGGAGCAGTACTTC. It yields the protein CASSPYTPRGEQYF.

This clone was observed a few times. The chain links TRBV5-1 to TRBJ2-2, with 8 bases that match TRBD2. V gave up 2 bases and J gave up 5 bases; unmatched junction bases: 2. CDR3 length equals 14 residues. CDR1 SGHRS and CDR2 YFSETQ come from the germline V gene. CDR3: CASSLPGGTGELFF. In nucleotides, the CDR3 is TGCGCCAGCAGCTTACCGGGAGGGACCGGGGAGCTGTTTTTT.

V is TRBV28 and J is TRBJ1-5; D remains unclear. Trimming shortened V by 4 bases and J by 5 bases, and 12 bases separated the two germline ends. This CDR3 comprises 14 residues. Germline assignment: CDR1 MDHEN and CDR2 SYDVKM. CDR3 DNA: TGTGCCAGCAGTTCCGGGCGGGTGGATCAGCCCCAGCATTTT. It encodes CASSSGRVDQPQHF.

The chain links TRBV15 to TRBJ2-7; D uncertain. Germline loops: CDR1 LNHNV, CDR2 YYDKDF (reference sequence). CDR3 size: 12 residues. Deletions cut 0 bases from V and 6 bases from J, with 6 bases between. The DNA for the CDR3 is TGTGCCACCAGCAGAGAGACGGGCGAGCAGTACTTC. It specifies CATSRETGEQYF.

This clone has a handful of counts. Written as DNA, the CDR3 is TGCGCCAGCAGCTTCACTAGCGGGAGGGCCTACGAGCAGTTCTTC. This sequence encodes CASSFTSGRAYEQFF. The V gene is TRBV5-1, the J gene TRBJ2-1, with TRBD2 matching 13 bases. Per germline, CDR1 SGHRS and CDR2 YFSETQ. The CDR3 loop spans 15 amino acids. V gave up 2 bases and J gave up 10 bases; unmatched junction bases: 6. Supplemented by reference TRBV5-1 and TRBJ2-1, the full variable domain reads KAGVTQTPRYLIKTRGQQVTLSCSPISGHRSVSWYQQTPGQGLQFLFEYFSETQRNKGNFPGRFSGRQFSNSRSEMNVSTLELGDSALYLCASSFTSGRAYEQFFGPGTRLTVL.

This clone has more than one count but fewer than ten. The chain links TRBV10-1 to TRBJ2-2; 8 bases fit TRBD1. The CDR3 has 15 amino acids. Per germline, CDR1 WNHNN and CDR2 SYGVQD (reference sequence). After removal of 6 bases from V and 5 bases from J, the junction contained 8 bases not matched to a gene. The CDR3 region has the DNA TGCGCCAGCAGCAAAAGACAGGGGAGTACCGGGGAGCTGTTTTTT. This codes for CASSKRQGSTGELFF.

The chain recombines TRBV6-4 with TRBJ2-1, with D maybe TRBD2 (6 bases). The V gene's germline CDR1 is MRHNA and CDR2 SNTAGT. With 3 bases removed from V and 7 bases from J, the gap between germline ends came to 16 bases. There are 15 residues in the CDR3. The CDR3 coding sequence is TGTGCCAGCAGTGAGGTGGGACTCCCTGGGAATGAGCAGTTCTTC. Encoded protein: CASSEVGLPGNEQFF.

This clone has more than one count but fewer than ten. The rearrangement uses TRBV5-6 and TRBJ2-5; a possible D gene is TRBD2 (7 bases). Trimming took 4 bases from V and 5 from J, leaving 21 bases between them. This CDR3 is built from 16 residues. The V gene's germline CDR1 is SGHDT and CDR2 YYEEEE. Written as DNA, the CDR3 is TGTGCCAGCAGCATGCCCGGAGGGAGGGGGGGCGAGACCCAGTACTTC. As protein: CASSMPGGRGGETQYF.

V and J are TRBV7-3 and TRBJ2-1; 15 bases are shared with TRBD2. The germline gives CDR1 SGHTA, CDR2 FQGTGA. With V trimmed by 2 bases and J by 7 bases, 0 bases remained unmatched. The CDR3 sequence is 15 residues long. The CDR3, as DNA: TGTGCCAGCAGCTTAGGGACTAGCGGGAGGAATGAGCAGTTCTTC. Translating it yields CASSLGTSGRNEQFF.

For the CDR3, the DNA is TGTGCCAGCAGCTTAGATGGAGCGGACGAGCAGTACTTC. Translated, it gives CASSLDGADEQYF. The genes are TRBV7-9 and TRBJ2-7; D is perhaps TRBD2 (5 bases). Germline lookup yields CDR1 SEHNR and CDR2 FQNEAQ (reference sequence). CDR3 length equals 13 residues. V was pared by 1 base and J by 5 bases, with 9 bases between.

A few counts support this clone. The CDR3 sequence is CASSVTGTANQPQHF. For the CDR3, the DNA is TGCGCCAGCAGTGTTACCGGGACAGCGAATCAGCCCCAGCATTTT. V usage is TRBV10-2 and J usage is TRBJ1-5, with TRBD1 matching over 7 bases. This CDR3 region has 15 residues. V shed 4 bases and J 4 bases; nucleotides not matched to a gene: 7. Germline V gene data show CDR1 as WSHSY and CDR2 as SAAADI.

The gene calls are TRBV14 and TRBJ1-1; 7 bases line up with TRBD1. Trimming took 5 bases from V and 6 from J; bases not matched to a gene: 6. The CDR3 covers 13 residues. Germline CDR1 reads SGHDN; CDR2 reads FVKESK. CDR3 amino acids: CASSFDREAEAFF. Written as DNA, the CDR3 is TGTGCCAGCAGCTTTGACAGGGAGGCTGAAGCTTTCTTT.

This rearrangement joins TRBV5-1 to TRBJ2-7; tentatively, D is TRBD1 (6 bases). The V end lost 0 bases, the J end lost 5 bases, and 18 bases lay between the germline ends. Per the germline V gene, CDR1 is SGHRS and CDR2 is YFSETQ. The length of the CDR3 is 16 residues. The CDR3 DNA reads TGCGCCAGCAGCTTGGATCTCCCGTCCCGGACAGACGAGCAGTACTTC. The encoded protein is CASSLDLPSRTDEQYF. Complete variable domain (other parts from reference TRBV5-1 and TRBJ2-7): KAGVTQTPRYLIKTRGQQVTLSCSPISGHRSVSWYQQTPGQGLQFLFEYFSETQRNKGNFPGRFSGRQFSNSRSEMNVSTLELGDSALYLCASSLDLPSRTDEQYFGPGTRLTVT.

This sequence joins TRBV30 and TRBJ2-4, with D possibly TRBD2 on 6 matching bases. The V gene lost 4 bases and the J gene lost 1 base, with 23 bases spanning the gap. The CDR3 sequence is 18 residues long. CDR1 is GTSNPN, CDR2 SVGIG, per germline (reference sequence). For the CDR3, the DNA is TGTGCCTGGATTCCTCCCGACAGACCCGCGGGGGCCAAAAACATTCAGTACTTC. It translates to CAWIPPDRPAGAKNIQYF. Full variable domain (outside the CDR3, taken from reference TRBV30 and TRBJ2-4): SQTIHQWPATLVQPVGSPLSLECTVEGTSNPNLYWYRQAAGRGLQLLFYSVGIGQISSEVPQNLSASRPQDRQFILSSKKLLLSDSGFYLCAWIPPDRPAGAKNIQYFGAGTRLSVL.

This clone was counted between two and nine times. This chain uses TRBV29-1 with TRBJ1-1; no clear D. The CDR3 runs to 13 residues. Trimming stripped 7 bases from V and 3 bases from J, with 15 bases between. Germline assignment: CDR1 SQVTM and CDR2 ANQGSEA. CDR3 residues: CSAGSGAHTEAFF. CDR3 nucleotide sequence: TGCAGCGCAGGTTCCGGTGCGCACACTGAAGCTTTCTTT.

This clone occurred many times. For the CDR3, the DNA is TGTGCCAGCAGTTGGGGACAGGCTGCAACTAATGAAAAACTGTTTTTT. It translates to CASSWGQAATNEKLFF. The chain couples TRBV2 to TRBJ1-4; TRBD1 matches 8 bases. Trimming cost V 5 bases and J 0 bases; bases outside gene matches: 5. In germline, CDR1 is SNHLY, CDR2 FYNNEI. The CDR3 has 16 residues. Using reference TRBV2 and TRBJ1-4 for the parts outside the CDR3, the full variable domain is EPEVTQTPSHQVTQMGQEVILRCVPISNHLYFYWYRQILGQKVEFLVSFYNNEISEKSEIFDDQFSVERPDGSNFTLKIRSTKLEDSAMYFCASSWGQAATNEKLFFGSGTQLSVL.

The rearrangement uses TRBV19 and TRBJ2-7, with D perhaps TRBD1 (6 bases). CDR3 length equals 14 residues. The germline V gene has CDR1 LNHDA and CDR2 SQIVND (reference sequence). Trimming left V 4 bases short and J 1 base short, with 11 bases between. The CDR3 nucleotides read TGTGCCAGTAGTACCGACAGGTTATCCTACGAGCAGTACTTC. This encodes CASSTDRLSYEQYF.

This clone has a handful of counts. This CDR3 reads CASSRPGQGLTGELFF. As DNA, the CDR3 is TGTGCCAGCAGCCGCCCGGGACAGGGTTTAACCGGGGAGCTGTTTTTT. This chain joins TRBV9 and TRBJ2-2; 9 bases align to TRBD1. The CDR3 runs to 16 residues. Looked up from germline, CDR1 is SGDLS and CDR2 is YYNGEE. The V segment lost 4 bases and the J segment 5 bases; nucleotides outside the gene matches: 9.

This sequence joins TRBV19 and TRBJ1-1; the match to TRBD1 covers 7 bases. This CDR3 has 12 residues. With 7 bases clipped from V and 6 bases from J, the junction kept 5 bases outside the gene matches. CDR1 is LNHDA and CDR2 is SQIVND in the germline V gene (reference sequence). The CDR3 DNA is TGTGCCAGTACGGGACAGTTCGCTGAAGCTTTCTTT. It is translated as CASTGQFAEAFF.